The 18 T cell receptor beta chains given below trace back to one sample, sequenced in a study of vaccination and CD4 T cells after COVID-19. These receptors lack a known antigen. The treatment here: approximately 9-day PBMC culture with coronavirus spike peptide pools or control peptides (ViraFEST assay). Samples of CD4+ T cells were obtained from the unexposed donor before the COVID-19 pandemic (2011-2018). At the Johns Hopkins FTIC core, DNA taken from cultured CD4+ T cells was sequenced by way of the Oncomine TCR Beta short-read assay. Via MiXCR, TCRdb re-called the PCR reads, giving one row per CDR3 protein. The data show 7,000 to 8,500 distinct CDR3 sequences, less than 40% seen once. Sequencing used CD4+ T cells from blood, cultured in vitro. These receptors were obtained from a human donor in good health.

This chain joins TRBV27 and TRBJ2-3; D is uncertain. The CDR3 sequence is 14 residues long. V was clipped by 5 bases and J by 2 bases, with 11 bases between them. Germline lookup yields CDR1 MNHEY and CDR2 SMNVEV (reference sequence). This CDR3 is CASSRGFNTDTQYF. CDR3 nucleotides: TGTGCCAGCAGTCGAGGATTTAACACAGATACGCAGTATTTT.

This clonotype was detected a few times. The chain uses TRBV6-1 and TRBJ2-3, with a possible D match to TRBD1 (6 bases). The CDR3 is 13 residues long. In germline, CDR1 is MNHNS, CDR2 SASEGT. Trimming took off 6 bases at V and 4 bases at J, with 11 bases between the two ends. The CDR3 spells CASRADSPDTQYF. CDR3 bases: TGTGCCAGCAGGGCGGACAGTCCAGATACGCAGTATTTT.

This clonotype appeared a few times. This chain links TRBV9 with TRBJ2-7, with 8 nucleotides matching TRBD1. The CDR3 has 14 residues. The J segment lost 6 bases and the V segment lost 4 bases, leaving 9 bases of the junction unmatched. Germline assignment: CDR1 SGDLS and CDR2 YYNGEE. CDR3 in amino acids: CASSPRTGFGEQYF. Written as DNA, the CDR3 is TGTGCCAGCAGCCCAAGGACAGGGTTCGGCGAGCAGTACTTC.

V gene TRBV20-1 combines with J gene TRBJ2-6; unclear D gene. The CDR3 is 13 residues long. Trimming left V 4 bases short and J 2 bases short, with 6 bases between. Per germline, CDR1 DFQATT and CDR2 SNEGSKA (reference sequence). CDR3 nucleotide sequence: TGCAGTGCTAATCCCCCTGGGGCCAACGTCCTGACTTTC. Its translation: CSANPPGANVLTF.

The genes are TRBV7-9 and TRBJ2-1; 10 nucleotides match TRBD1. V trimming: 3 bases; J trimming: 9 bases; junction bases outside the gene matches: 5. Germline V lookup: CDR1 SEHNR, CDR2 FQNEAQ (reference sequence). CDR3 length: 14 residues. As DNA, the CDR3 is TGTGCCAGCAGCTTTCCGGGACAGGGGTCTGAGCAGTTCTTC. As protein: CASSFPGQGSEQFF.

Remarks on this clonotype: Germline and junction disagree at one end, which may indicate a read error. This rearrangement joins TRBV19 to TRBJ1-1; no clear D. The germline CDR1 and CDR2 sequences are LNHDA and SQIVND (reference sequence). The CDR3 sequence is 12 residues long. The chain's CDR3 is CARPDRNPEAFF. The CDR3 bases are TGTGCCAGACCCGACCGGAACCCTGAAGCTTTCTTT.

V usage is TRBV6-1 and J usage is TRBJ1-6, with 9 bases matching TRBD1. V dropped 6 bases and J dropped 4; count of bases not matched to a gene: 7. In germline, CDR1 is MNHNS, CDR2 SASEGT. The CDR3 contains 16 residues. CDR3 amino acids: CASRPDRGKYNSPLHF. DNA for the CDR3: TGTGCCAGCAGACCCGACAGGGGGAAATATAATTCACCCCTCCACTTT.

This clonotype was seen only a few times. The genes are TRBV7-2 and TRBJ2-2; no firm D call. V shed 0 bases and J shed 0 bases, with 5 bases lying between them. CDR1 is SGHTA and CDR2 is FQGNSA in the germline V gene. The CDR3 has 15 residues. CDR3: CASSLAYANTGELFF. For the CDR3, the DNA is TGTGCCAGCAGCTTAGCGTACGCGAACACCGGGGAGCTGTTTTTT.

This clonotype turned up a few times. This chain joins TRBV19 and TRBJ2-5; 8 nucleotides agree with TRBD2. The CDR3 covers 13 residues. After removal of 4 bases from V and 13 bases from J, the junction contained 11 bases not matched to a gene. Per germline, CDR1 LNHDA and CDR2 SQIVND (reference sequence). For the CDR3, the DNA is TGTGCCAGTAGTAACCAGTTAGCGGGGCCGGGGTACTTC. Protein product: CASSNQLAGPGYF.

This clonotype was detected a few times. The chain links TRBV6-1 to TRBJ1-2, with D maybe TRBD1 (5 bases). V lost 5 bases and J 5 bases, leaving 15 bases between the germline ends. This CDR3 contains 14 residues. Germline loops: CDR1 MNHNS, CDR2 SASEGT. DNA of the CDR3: TGTGCCAGCAGTCTGGGACGGACTGAATATGGCTACACCTTC. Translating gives CASSLGRTEYGYTF.

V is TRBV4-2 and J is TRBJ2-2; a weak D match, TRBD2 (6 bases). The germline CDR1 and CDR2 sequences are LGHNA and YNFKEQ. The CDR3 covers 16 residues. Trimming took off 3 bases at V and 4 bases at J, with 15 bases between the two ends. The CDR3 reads CASSQDFQAGTGELFF. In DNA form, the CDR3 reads TGTGCCAGCAGCCAGGACTTTCAAGCGGGCACCGGGGAGCTGTTTTTT.

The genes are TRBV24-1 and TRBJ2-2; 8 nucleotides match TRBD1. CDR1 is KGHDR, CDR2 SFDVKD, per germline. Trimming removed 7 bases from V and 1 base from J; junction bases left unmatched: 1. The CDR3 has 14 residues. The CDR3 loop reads CATRGTGNTGELFF. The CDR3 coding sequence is TGTGCCACCAGAGGGACAGGGAACACCGGGGAGCTGTTTTTT.

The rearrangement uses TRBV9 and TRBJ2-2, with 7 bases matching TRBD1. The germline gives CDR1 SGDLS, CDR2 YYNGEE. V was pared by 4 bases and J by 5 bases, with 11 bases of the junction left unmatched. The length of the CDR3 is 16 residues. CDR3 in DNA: TGTGCCAGCAGCAACCCGTTAACAGGGGTAACCGGGGAGCTGTTTTTT. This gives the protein CASSNPLTGVTGELFF.

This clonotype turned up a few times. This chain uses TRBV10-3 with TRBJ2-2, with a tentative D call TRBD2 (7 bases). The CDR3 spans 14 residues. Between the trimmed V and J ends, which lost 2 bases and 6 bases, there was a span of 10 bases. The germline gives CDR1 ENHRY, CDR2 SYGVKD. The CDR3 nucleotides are TGTGCCATCAGTGAGATAGGGGGGGCCGGGGAGCTGTTTTTT. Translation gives CAISEIGGAGELFF.

The CDR3 DNA follows: TGTGCCAGCAGCTTAAATGGAGGGGGATTCACCGGGGAGCTGTTTTTT. It translates to CASSLNGGGFTGELFF. The gene calls are TRBV7-8 and TRBJ2-2; TRBD1 or TRBD2 may be the D gene (6 bases each). CDR1 and CDR2 (germline): SGHVS, FQNEAQ. Between the trimmed V and J ends, which lost 2 bases and 4 bases, there was a span of 14 bases. The CDR3 has 16 residues.

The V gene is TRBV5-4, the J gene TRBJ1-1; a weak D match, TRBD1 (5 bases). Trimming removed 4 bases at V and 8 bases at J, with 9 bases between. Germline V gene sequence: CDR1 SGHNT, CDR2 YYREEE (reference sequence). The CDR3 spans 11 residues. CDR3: CASSQTDEAFF. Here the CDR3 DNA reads TGTGCCAGCAGCCAGACAGACGAAGCTTTCTTT.

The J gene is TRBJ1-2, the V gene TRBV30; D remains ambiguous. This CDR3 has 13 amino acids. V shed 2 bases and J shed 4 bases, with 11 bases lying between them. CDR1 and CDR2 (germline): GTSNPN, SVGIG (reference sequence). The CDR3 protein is CAWSRGGGYGYTF. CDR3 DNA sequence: TGTGCCTGGAGTCGAGGTGGTGGCTATGGCTACACCTTC.

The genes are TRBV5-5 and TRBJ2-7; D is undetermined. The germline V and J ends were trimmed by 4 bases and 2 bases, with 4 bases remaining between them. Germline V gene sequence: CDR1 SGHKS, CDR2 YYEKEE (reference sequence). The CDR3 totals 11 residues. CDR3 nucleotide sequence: TGTGCCAGCAGCCCTGCCTACGAGCAGTACTTC. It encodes CASSPAYEQYF.